This T cell receptor (beta chain) was documented in a study of blood T cell repertoires in COVID-19. Data came from immunoSEQ multiplex PCR; TCRdb stores just in-frame clones and leaves some out. The table lists under 130,000 clones, roughly 80% of them singletons. After removal of 6 bases from V and 6 bases from J, the junction contained 2 bases not matched to a gene. The CDR3 contains 13 residues. Germline V gene lookup returns CDR1 MDHEN and CDR2 SYDVKM. The receptor was isolated from a woman of 80 years or more with acute or convalescent COVID-19. The sample taken for sequencing was peripheral blood. This chain joins TRBV28 and TRBJ1-4, with 9 bases matching TRBD1. CDR3 sequence: CASRQGAYEKLFF. As DNA, the CDR3 is TGTGCCAGCAGACAGGGGGCCTATGAAAAACTGTTTTTT.